This TCR beta chain was retrieved from a study of cytomegalovirus exposure and HLA in healthy donors. This clone was seen only a few times. The antigen is not known. The study, taken as a whole, reports: Most subjects' HLA-A and HLA-B alleles were reportedly predicted from TCR beta sequences. It was 160 or so TCR beta chains that were listed as cytomegalovirus-associated.

Researchers ran the PCR with 60 Vbeta and 13 Jbeta primers. Libraries were prepared by immunoSEQ multiplex PCR; TCRdb keeps only in-frame clonotypes and omits some of them. The data contain about 140,000 clones, 80% to 85% of them seen just once; the ten biggest clones take up 0.95% to 1.5%. V was shortened by 3 bases and J by 6 bases, with 17 bases between the two germline ends. The CDR3 is made up of 15 amino acids. Germline V CDR1 and CDR2: MGHRA, YSYEKL. The material sequenced was PBMCs. The genes are TRBV4-1 and TRBJ1-1; maybe TRBD1 (6 bases). The source is a female donor in good health and CMV-seronegative. CDR3 protein: CASSQGQGGFPEAFF. CDR3 DNA sequence: TGCGCCAGCAGCCAGGGACAAGGCGGATTCCCTGAAGCTTTCTTT.